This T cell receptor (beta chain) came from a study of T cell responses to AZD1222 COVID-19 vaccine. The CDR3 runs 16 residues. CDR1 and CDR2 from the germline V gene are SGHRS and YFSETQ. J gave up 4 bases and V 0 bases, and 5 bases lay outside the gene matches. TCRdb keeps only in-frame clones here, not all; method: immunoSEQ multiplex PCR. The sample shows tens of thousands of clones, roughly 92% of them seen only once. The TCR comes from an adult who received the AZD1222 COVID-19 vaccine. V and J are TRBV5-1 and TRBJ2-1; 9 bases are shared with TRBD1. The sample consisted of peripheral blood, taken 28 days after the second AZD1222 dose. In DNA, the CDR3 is TGCGCCAGCAGCTTGGGGGGACAGGGACCTTACAATGAGCAGTTCTTC. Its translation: CASSLGGQGPYNEQFF.